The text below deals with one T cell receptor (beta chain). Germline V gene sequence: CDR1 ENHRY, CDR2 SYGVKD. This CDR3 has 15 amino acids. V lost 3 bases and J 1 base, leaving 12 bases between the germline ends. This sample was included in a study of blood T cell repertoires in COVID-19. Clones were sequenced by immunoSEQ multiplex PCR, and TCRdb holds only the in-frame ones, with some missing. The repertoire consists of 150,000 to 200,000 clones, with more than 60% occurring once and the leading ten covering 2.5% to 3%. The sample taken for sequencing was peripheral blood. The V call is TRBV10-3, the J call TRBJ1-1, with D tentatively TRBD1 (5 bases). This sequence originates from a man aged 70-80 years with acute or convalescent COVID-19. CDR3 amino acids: CAISDSGGTNTEAFF. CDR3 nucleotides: TGTGCCATCAGTGACTCGGGCGGGACGAACACTGAAGCTTTCTTT.